The sequence of this T cell receptor (beta chain) was determined in a study of blood T cell repertoires in COVID-19. Study summary: Italy, Spain and the United States were the sources of the convalescent and acute COVID-19 samples.

From germline, CDR1 is GTSNPN and CDR2 SVGIG (reference sequence). The CDR3 consists of 12 residues. V was cut by 2 bases and J by 5 bases, with 10 bases left in between. Authors' data handling: The assay estimated nucleated cells by amplifying reference gene primers. The method was immunoSEQ multiplex PCR; TCRdb's version includes in-frame clones alone and lacks a portion of them. V, J and clone size derive from that table, while D and trimming were established from the DNA sequence. The repertoire consists of over 350,000 clones, with about 89% occurring once and the leading ten covering around 4.4%.

This sequence was found in a young woman with acute or convalescent COVID-19. The chain recombines TRBV30 with TRBJ2-7; weak D call: TRBD2 (6 bases). What was sequenced was peripheral blood. CDR3: CAWSRGSHEQYF. The CDR3 DNA follows: TGTGCCTGGAGTCGGGGGTCCCACGAGCAGTACTTC.